The T cell receptor (beta chain) under discussion was sequenced for a study of T-cell memory formation after mild COVID-19. Study-level results: Some SARS-CoV-2-responding clones were already detected in memory before infection.

Germline CDR1 and CDR2: MNHEY and SVGAGI. This CDR3 spans 15 amino acids. Trimming removed 8 bases at V and 4 bases at J, with 20 bases between. This clonotype was detected only a few times. Its specificity is not known. TCRdb reanalysed the 5' RACE reads using MiXCR and keeps one entry per CDR3 protein. The data contain hundreds of thousands of distinct CDR3 sequences, roughly 21% of them singletons. The sequence was obtained from an adult woman who had mild COVID-19 (a few samples of this study predate the infection). Cell type and time point are not known. The V call is TRBV6-5, the J call TRBJ2-5; a weak D match, TRBD2 (6 bases). Sequencing used PBMCs or a T cell subset sorted from them (not recorded which). This CDR3 is CASSAGGVGGETQYF. CDR3 coding DNA: TGTGCCAGCTCAGCGGGCGGGGTCGGGGGAGAGACCCAGTACTTC.